The T cell receptor beta chain under discussion was sequenced for a study of post-analysis software for immune sequencing data. Study-level findings and limits: When patients were compared with controls, 4 or 5 TRBV segments were more frequent, TRBV5-6, TRBV5-1 and TRBV20-1 among them.

For this clonotype: The antigen is undetermined.

Included in the TCR beta cDNA libraries were unique molecular identifiers. TCRdb fed the PCR reads into MiXCR, producing one record per CDR3 protein. The table includes approximately 440,000 distinct CDR3 sequences, 45% detected once. The CDR3 is 14 amino acids. V was trimmed by 7 bases and J by 1 base, leaving 13 bases between them. Germline assignment: CDR1 SGHTA and CDR2 FQGTGA. The receptor's source is a girl between 10 and 17 years old with multiple sclerosis. Sequenced: blood. The V and J genes are TRBV7-3 and TRBJ1-1, with no clear D. Here the CDR3 reads CASNQGGANTEAFF. The CDR3 DNA sequence: TGTGCCAGCAACCAAGGAGGAGCGAACACTGAAGCTTTCTTT.